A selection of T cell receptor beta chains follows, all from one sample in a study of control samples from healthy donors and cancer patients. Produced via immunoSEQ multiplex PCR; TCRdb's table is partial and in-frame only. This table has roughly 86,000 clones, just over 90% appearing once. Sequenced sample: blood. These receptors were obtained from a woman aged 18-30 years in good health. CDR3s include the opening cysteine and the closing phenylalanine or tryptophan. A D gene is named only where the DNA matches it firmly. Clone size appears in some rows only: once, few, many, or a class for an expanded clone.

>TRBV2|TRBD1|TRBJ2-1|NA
TGTGCCAGCAACCGGGACAGGGGCTACAATGAGCAGTTCTTC
CASNRDRGYNEQFF
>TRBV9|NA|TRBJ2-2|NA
TGTGCCAGCAGTCCCCATGGCACCGGGGAGCTGTTTTTT
CASSPHGTGELFF
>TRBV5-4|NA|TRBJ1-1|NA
TGTGCCAGCAGCTTCGAAAAGAGGTGGGGCACTGAAGCTTTCTTT
CASSFEKRWGTEAFF
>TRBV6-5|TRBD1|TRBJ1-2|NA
TGTGCCAGCAGTCGTCAGGGGGCTTATGGCTACACCTTC
CASSRQGAYGYTF
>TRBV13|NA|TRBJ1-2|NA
TGTGCCAGCAGCTTAGAGACAGCTAACTATGGCTACACCTTC
CASSLETANYGYTF
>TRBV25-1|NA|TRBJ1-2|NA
TGTGCCAGCAGTGGACCGCACAGAAACTATGGCTACACCTTC
CASSGPHRNYGYTF
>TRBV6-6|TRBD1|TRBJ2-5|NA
TGTGCCAGCAGTCTGATGAGGGGACAGGGGGCTAAGGTCCAAGAGACCCAGTACTTC
CASSLMRGQGAKVQETQYF
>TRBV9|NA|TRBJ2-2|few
TGTGCCAGCAGCGGTGACGCAAGCTCCGGGGAGCTGTTTTTT
CASSGDASSGELFF
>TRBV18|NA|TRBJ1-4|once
TGTGCCAGCTCACTGGGCCCCACCTCCACTAATGAAAAACTGTTTTTT
CASSLGPTSTNEKLFF
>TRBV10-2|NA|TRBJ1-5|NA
TGCGCCACCCGGGGGGGGGTTTCAGGCCAGCCCCAGCATTTT
CATRGGVSGQPQHF
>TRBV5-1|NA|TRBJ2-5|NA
TGCGCCAGCAGCTCGCAGGGGAACCAAGAGACCCAGTACTTC
CASSSQGNQETQYF
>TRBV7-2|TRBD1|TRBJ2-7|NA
TGTGCCAGCAGCTTAGCGGACGGGTGGGGACAGGGCCCCTACGAGCAGTACTTC
CASSLADGWGQGPYEQYF
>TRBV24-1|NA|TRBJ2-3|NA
TGTGCCACCAGTGATGGGCAGATCCTCGTTGGAGATACGCAGTATTTT
CATSDGQILVGDTQYF
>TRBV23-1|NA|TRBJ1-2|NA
TGCGCCAGCAGTCCCAAAGCAACACTTGGAGGCTACACCTTC
CASSPKATLGGYTF
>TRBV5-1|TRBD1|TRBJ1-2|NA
TGCGCCAGCAGCTCCCCCGGGACAGGGGAGGCTAACTATGGCTACACCTTC
CASSSPGTGEANYGYTF
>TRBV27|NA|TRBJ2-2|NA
TGTGCCACTCTCGCGGGCAACACCGGGGAGCTGTTTTTT
CATLAGNTGELFF
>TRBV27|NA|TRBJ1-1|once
TGTGCCAGCAGTCCGGCGAGGGGGGAGACTGAAGCTTTCTTT
CASSPARGETEAFF
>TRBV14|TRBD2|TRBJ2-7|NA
TGTGCCAGCAGTCCGAGCGGGGGGGAGGTGTACGAGCAGTACTTC
CASSPSGGEVYEQYF
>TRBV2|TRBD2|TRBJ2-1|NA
TGTGCCAGCAGTGAAGTCGCTAGCGGGGGGTTCTACGGGGAGCAGTTCTTC
CASSEVASGGFYGEQFF
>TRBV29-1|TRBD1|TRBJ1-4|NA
TGCAGCGTTGATTCAGGGGGGGGTGCAACTAATGAAAAACTGTTTTTT
CSVDSGGGATNEKLFF
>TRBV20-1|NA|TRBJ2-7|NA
TGCAGTGCTAGTGGCCCGGGTGCGGGGAACGAGCAGTACTTC
CSASGPGAGNEQYF
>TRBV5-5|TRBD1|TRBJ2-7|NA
TGTGCCAGCAGCTTGGTTTTAATTCCCGGGACAGCCAGCCAGGATGGGGAGCAGTACTTC
CASSLVLIPGTASQDGEQYF
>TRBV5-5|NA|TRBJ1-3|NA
TGTGCCAGCAGGAATCGGGACCGCGCGCTCTCTGGAAACACCATATATTTT
CASRNRDRALSGNTIYF
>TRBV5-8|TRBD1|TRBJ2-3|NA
TGTGCCAGCAGCTGGGGGACAGGGAACACAGATACGCAGTATTTT
CASSWGTGNTDTQYF
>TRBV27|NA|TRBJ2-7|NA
TGTGCCAGCAGTTTAGGGCAGGGGACCTACGAGCAGTACTTC
CASSLGQGTYEQYF
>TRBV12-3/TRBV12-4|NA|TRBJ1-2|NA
TGTGCCAGCAGTTTACAGATTACGGGGGGCTACACCTTC
CASSLQITGGYTF
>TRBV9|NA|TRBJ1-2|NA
TGTGCCAGCAGCGTACCTAATGAGGGGGGAGTCGATGGCTACACCTTC
CASSVPNEGGVDGYTF
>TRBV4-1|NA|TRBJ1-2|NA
TGCGCCAGCAGCCAAGATGCACGCGACAGCCCCTATGGCTACACCTTC
CASSQDARDSPYGYTF
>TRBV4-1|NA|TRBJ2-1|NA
TGCGCCAGCAGCCAAGGCGGCAACAATGAGCAGTTCTTC
CASSQGGNNEQFF
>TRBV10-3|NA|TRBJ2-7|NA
TGTGCCATCGCTAGGGACGGTTCCTACGAGCAGTACTTC
CAIARDGSYEQYF
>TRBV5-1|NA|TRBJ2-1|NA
TGCGCCAGCAGCTCCAGATTGAGCTCCTACAATGAGCAGTTCTTC
CASSSRLSSYNEQFF
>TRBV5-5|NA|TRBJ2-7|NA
TGTGCCAGCCTTTCAGGGCAAAACTCCTACGAGCAGTACTTC
CASLSGQNSYEQYF
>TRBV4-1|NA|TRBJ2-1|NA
TGCGCCAGCAGCCAAGGTGTTGACAATGAGCAGTTCTTC
CASSQGVDNEQFF
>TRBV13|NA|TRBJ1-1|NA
TGTGCCAGCAGCAAACCAGCTGAAGCTTTCTTT
CASSKPAEAFF
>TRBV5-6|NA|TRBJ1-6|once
TGTGCCAGCAGCAGAAGACAGGTTTATAATTCACCCCTCCACTTT
CASSRRQVYNSPLHF
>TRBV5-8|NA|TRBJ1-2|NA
TGTGCCAGCAGCTTGGGGGGCCCCTATGGCTACACCTTC
CASSLGGPYGYTF
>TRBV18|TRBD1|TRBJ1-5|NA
TGTGCCAGCTCACCCACAAAGACAGGGAGAGGGGCCCAGCATTTT
CASSPTKTGRGAQHF
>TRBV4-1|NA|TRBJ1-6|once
TGCGCCAGCAGGACAGGCCCGGAGTCAGGGGTTTATAGATTCCACTTT
CASRTGPESGVYRFHF
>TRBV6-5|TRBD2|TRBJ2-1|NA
TGTGCCAGCAGACAACTAGCGGGGGTTAGGGATGAGCAGTTCTTC
CASRQLAGVRDEQFF
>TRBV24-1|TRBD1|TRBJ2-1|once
TGTGCCACCGCCCCGGACAGGGAGAACAATGAGCAGTTCTTC
CATAPDRENNEQFF
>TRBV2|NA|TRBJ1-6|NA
TGTGCCAGCAGTGGAGCTACTAAGGGGGGGAATTCACCCCTCCACTTT
CASSGATKGGNSPLHF
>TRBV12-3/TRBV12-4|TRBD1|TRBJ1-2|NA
TGTGCCAGCATTCCCCCAGGGGGTTATGGCTACACCTTC
CASIPPGGYGYTF
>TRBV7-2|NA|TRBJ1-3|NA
TGTGCCAGCAGCGGCCGCGGGTTATACTCTGGAAACACCATATATTTT
CASSGRGLYSGNTIYF
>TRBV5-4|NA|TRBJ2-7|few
TGTGCCAGCAGCTTGGATGGGGCGGGGGCATACGAGCAGTACTTC
CASSLDGAGAYEQYF
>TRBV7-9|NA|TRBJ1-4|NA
TGTGCCAGCAGCGACGGAGTATCGAGGGAAAAACTGTTTTTT
CASSDGVSREKLFF
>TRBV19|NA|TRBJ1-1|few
TGTGCCAGTAGTCTCTACAGGGCTGAAGCTTTCTTT
CASSLYRAEAFF
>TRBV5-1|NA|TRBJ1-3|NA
TGCGCCAGCAGCTTGGAACGGGGGGCAGGAGGAAACACCATATATTTT
CASSLERGAGGNTIYF
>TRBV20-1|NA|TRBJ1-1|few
TGCAGTTCCCTAACGGGTACTGAAGCTTTCTTT
CSSLTGTEAFF
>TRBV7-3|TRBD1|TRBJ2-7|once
TGTGCCAGCAGCTCCGGACAGGACCTAAGGTACGAGCAGTACTTC
CASSSGQDLRYEQYF
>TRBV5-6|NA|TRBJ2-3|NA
TGTGCCAGCAGCCTCACAGATACGCAGTATTTT
CASSLTDTQYF
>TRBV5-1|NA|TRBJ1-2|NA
TGCGCCAGCAGCCTGAGCCTACAGGGCGCGGCCTCCGGGTATGGCTACACCTTC
CASSLSLQGAASGYGYTF
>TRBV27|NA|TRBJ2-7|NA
TGTGCCAGCAGTTTGCCGGGGCAGGGAATTTACGAGCAGTACTTC
CASSLPGQGIYEQYF
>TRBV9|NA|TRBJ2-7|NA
TGTGCCAGCAGCCCTGCCAGGGTCTCCTACGAGCAGTACTTC
CASSPARVSYEQYF
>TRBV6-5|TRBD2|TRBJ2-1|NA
TGTGCCAGCAGTTTTCCAGAGCGGGGGGCCCACAATGAGCAGTTCTTC
CASSFPERGAHNEQFF
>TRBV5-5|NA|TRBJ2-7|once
TGTGCCAGCAGCTTGTCTTCAGGGAGTAGCGAGCAGTACTTC
CASSLSSGSSEQYF
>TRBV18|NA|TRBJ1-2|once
TGTGCCAGCTCACCATACAGGGACTATGGCTACACCTTC
CASSPYRDYGYTF
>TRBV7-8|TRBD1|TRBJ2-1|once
TGTGCCAGCAGCTTAGGGACAGGGGGGAGCAATGAGCAGTTCTTC
CASSLGTGGSNEQFF
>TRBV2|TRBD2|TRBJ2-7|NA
TGTGCCAGCAGTCAACTAGCGGGGGGTTCCTACGAGCAGTACTTC
CASSQLAGGSYEQYF
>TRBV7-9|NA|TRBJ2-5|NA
TGTGCCAGCAGCTTAGAGATTTGGGAGACCCAGTACTTC
CASSLEIWETQYF